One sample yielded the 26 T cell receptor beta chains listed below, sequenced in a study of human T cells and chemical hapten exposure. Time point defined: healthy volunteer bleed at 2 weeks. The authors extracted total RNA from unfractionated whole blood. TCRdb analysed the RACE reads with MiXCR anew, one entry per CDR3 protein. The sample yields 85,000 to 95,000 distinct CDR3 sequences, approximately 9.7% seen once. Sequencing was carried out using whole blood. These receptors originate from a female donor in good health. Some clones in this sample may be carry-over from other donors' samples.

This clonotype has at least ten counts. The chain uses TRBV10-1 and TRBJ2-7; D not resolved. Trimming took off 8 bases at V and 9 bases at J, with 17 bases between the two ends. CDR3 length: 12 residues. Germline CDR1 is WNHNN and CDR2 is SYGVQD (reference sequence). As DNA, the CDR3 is TGCGCCAGCGAGGATTTTCAAGGGTGGCAGTACTTC. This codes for CASEDFQGWQYF.

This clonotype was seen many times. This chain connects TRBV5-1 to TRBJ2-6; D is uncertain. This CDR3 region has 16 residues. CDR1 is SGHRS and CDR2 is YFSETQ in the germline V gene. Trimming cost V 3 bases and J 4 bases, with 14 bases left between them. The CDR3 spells CASSYAVVSGANVLTF. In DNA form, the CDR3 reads TGCGCCAGCAGCTACGCCGTCGTTTCGGGGGCCAACGTCCTGACTTTC. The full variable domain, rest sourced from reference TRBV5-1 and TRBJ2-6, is KAGVTQTPRYLIKTRGQQVTLSCSPISGHRSVSWYQQTPGQGLQFLFEYFSETQRNKGNFPGRFSGRQFSNSRSEMNVSTLELGDSALYLCASSYAVVSGANVLTFGAGSRLTVL.

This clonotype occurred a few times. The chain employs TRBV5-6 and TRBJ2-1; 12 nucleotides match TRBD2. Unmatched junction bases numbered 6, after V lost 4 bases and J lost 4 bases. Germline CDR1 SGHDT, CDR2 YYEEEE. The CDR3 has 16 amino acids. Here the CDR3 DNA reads TGTGCCAGCAGCCAAGGACTAGCGGGATCGTACAATGAGCAGTTCTTC. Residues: CASSQGLAGSYNEQFF.

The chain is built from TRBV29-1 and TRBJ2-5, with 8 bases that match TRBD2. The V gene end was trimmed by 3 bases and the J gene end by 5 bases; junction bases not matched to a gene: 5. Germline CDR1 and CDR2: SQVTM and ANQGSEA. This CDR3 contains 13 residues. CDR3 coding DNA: TGCAGCGTTGAGGTCCAGCGGGGGGAGACCCAGTACTTC. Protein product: CSVEVQRGETQYF.

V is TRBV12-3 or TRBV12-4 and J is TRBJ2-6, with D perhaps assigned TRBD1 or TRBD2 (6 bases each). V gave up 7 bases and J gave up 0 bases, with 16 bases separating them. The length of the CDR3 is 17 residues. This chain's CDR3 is CASTRTGTLSGANVLTF. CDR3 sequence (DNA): TGTGCCAGCACCCGAACAGGGACTCTCTCTGGGGCCAACGTCCTGACTTTC.

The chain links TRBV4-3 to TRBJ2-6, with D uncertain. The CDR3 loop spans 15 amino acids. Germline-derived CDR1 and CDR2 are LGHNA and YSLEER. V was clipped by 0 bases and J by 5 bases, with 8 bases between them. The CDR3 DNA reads TGCGCCAGCAGCCAAGAGTTCTCCAGGGCCAACGTCCTGACTTTC. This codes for CASSQEFSRANVLTF.

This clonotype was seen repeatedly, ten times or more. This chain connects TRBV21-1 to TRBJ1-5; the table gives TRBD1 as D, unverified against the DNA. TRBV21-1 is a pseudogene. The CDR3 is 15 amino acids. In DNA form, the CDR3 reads TGTGCCAGCAGCCAGTCAGACAGGTCTTGGGGACCCCAGCATTTT. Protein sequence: CASSQSDRSWGPQHF.

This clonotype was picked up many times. In DNA, the CDR3 is TGTGCCAGCAGCCCCGACAGGAACTCCTACAATGAGCAGTTCTTC. Amino acid sequence: CASSPDRNSYNEQFF. V gene TRBV7-8 combines with J gene TRBJ2-1; D is possibly TRBD1 (6 bases). The CDR3 spans 15 residues. From germline, CDR1 is SGHVS and CDR2 FQNEAQ. V lost 5 bases, J lost 0 bases, and 11 bases lay in between.

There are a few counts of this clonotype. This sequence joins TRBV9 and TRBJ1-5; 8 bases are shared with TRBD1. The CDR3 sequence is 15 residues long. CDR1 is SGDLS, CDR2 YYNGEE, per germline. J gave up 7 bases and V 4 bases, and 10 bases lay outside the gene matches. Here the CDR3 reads CASSPERTGRQPQHF. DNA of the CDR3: TGTGCCAGCAGCCCTGAACGGACAGGGCGGCAGCCCCAGCATTTT.

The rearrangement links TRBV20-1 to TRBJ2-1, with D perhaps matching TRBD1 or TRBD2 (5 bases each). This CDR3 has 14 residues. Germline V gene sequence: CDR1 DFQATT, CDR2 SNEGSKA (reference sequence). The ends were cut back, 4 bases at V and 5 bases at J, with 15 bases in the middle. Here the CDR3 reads CSAIGTPYDNEQFF. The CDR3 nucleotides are TGCAGTGCTATTGGGACCCCTTACGACAATGAGCAGTTCTTC.

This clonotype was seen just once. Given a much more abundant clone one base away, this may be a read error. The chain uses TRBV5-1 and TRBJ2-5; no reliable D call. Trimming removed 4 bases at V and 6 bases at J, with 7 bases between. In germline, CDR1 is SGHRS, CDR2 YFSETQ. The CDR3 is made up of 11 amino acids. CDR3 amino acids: CASSQFKTQYF. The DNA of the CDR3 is TGCGCCAGCAGCCAATTCAAGACCCAGTACTTC.

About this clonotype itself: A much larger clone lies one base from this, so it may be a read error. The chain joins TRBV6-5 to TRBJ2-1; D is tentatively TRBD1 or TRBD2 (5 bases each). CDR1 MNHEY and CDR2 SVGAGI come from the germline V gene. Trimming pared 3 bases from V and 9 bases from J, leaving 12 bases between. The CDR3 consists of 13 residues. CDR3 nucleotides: TGTGCCAGCAGTTATTTGGAGAGGGGTGAGCAGTTCTTC. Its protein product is CASSYLERGEQFF.

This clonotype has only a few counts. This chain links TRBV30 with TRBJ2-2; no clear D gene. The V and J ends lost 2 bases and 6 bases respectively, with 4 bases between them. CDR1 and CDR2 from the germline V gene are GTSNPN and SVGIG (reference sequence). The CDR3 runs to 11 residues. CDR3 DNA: TGTGCCTGGAGTAGTGCCGGGGAGCTGTTTTTT. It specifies CAWSSAGELFF.

The CDR3 loop reads CASSQDRAGGREQYF. In DNA, the CDR3 is TGCGCCAGCAGCCAAGATCGGGCGGGGGGACGCGAGCAGTACTTC. The chain employs TRBV4-3 and TRBJ2-7, with 8 bases lining up with TRBD2. V shed 0 bases, J shed 6 bases, and the junction held 7 bases outside the gene matches. The length of the CDR3 is 15 residues. Looked up from germline, CDR1 is LGHNA and CDR2 is YSLEER.

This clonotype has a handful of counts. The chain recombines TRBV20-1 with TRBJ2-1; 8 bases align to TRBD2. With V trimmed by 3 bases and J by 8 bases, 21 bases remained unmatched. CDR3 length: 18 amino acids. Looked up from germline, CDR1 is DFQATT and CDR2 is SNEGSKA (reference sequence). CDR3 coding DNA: TGCAGTGCTAGGAGTTACCGGGCGGGAGGCATGATTCTCGATGAGCAGTTCTTC. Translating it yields CSARSYRAGGMILDEQFF.

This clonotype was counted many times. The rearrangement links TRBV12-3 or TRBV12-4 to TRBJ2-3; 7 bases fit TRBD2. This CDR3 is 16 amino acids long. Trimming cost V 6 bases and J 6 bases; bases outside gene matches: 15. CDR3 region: CASSGLGQSGADTQYF. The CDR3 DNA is TGTGCCAGCAGCGGACTAGGTCAGAGTGGCGCGGATACGCAGTATTTT.

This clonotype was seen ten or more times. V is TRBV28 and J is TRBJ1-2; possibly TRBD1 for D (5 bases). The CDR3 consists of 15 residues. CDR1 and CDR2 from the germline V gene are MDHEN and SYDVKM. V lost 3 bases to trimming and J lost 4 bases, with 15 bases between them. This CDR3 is CASSFPRGTTYGYTF. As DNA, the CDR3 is TGTGCCAGCAGTTTCCCAAGGGGAACGACCTATGGCTACACCTTC.

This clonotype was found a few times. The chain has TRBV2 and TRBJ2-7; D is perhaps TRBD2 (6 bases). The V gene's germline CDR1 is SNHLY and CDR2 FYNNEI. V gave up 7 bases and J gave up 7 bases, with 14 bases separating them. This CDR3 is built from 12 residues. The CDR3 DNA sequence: TGTGCCAGCATCTTAGGGGCGGGGGAGCAGTACTTC. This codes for CASILGAGEQYF.

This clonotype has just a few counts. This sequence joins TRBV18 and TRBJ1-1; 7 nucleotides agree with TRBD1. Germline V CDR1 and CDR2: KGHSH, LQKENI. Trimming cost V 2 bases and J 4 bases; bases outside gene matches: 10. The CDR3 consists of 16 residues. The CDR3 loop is CASSPREGARGTEAFF. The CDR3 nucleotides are TGTGCCAGCTCACCAAGGGAGGGGGCGCGCGGCACTGAAGCTTTCTTT.

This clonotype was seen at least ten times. CDR3 bases: TGCAGCGCTAGGTCCGGGGAGCTGTTTTTT. The encoded protein is CSARSGELFF. The chain is built from TRBV29-1 and TRBJ2-2, with D unclear. The CDR3 contains 10 residues. Germline lookup yields CDR1 SQVTM and CDR2 ANQGSEA. The V and J ends lost 7 bases and 6 bases respectively, with 6 bases between them.

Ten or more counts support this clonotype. DNA for the CDR3: TGTGCCAGCAGCACGCCCGGGACAGGGACAAATGAGCAGTTCTTC. Encoded protein: CASSTPGTGTNEQFF. The chain links TRBV5-6 to TRBJ2-1; 9 nucleotides match TRBD1. V dropped 4 bases and J dropped 7; count of bases not matched to a gene: 9. CDR1 and CDR2 (germline): SGHDT, YYEEEE. The length of the CDR3 is 15 residues. Looking up the rest from reference TRBV5-6 and TRBJ2-1 gives the full variable domain: DAGVTQSPTHLIKTRGQQVTLRCSPKSGHDTVSWYQQALGQGPQFIFQYYEEEERQRGNFPDRFSGHQFPNYSSELNVNALLLGDSALYLCASSTPGTGTNEQFFGPGTRLTVL.

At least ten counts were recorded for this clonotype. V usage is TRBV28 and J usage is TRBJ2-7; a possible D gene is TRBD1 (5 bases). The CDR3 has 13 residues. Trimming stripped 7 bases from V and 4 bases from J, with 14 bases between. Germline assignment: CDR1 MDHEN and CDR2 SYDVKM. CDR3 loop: CASTTVGPYEQYF. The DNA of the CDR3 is TGTGCCAGCACCACCGTGGGGCCTTACGAGCAGTACTTC.

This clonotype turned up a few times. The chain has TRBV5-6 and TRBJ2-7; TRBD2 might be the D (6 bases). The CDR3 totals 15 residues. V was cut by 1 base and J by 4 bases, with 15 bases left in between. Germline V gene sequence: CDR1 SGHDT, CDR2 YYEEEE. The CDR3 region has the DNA TGTGCCAGCAGCTTGACCCAGGGAGGTCTGTACGAGCAGTACTTC. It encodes CASSLTQGGLYEQYF.

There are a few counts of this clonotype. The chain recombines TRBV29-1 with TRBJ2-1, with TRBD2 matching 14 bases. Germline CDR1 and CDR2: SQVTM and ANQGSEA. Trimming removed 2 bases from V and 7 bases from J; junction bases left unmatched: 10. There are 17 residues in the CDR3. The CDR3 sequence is CSVESPQGLAGDNEQFF. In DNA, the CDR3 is TGCAGCGTTGAATCTCCTCAGGGACTAGCGGGAGATAATGAGCAGTTCTTC.

The CDR3 bases are TGTGCCAGCAGTCTAGCGGGCTCCTACAATGAGCAGTTCTTC. Its protein product is CASSLAGSYNEQFF. The gene calls are TRBV6-2 or TRBV6-3 and TRBJ2-1, with 8 bases identical to TRBD2. The CDR3 runs 14 residues. V was pared by 5 bases and J by 0 bases, with 0 bases of the junction left unmatched. Germline V gene lookup returns CDR1 MNHEY and CDR2 SVGEGT.

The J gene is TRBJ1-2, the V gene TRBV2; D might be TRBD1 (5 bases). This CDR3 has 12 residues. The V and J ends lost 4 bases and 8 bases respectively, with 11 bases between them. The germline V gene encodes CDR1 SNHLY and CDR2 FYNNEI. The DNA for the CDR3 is TGTGCCAGCAGTGGTGTCGGGGGAGGCTACACCTTC. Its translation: CASSGVGGGYTF.